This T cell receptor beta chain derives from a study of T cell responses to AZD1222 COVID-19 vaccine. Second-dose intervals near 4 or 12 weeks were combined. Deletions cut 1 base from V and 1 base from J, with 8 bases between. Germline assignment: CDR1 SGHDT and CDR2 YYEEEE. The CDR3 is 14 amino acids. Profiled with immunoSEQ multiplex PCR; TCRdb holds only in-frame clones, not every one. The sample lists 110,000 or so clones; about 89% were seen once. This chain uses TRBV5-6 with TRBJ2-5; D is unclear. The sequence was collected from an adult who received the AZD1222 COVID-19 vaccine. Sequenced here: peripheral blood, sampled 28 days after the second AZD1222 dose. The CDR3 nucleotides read TGTGCCAGCAGCTTGTGGCATATCCAAGAGACCCAGTACTTC. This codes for CASSLWHIQETQYF.